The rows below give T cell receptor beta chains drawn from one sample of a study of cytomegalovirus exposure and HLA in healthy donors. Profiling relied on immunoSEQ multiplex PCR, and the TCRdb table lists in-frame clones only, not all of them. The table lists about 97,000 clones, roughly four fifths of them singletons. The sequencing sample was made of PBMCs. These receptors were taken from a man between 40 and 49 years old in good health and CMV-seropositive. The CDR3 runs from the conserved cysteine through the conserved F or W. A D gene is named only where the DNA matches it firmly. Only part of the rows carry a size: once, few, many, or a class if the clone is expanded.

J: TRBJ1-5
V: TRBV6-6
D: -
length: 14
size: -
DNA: TGTGCCAGCAGTCGCTCGACAGGACTTCAGCCCCAGCATTTT
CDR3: CASSRSTGLQPQHF

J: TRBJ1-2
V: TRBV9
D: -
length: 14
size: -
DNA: TGTGCCAGCAGCGTAGGGGGAGGCCCCTATGGCTACACCTTC
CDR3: CASSVGGGPYGYTF

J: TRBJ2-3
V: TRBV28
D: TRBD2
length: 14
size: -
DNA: TGTGCCAGCAAGTCGGGAGGGAGCACAGATACGCAGTATTTT
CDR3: CASKSGGSTDTQYF

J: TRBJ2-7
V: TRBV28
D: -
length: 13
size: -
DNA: TGTGCCAGCAGTTTAAGGGGCATCTACGAGCAGTACTTC
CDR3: CASSLRGIYEQYF

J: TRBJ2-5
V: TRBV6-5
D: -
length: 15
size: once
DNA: TGTGCCAGCAGTTACCGGGGGACTCCACAAGAGACCCAGTACTTC
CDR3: CASSYRGTPQETQYF

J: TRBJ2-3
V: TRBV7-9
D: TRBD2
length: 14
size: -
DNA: TGTGCCAGCAGCCCCGGACTAGCGCCCGACACGCAGTATTTT
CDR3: CASSPGLAPDTQYF

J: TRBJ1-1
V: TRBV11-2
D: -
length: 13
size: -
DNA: TGTGCCAGCAGCGGACAGCTGAACACTGAAGCTTTCTTT
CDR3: CASSGQLNTEAFF

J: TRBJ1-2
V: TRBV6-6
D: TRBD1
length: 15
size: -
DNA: TGTGCCAGCAGCCAAGACCAGACAGGGGCGGACGGCTACACCTTC
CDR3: CASSQDQTGADGYTF

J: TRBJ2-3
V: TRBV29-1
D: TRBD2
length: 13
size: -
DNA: TGCAGCGACGGACTAGCGGGAAAGGATACGCAGTATTTT
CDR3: CSDGLAGKDTQYF

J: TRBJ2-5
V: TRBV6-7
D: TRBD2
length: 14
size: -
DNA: TGTGCCAGCAGAGGACTAGCGGGCCAAGAGACCCAGTACTTC
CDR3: CASRGLAGQETQYF

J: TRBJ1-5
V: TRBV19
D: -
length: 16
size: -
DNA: TGTGCCAGTAGTAAAAACAGGGTTGAGAGAAATCAGCCCCAGCATTTT
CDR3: CASSKNRVERNQPQHF

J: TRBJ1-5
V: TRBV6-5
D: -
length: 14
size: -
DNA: TGTGCCAGCAGTGAAGGGGGGGGGTATCAGCCCCAGCATTTT
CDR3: CASSEGGGYQPQHF

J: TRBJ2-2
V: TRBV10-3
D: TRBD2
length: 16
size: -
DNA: TGTGCCGCCGGAATGAGGACTAGCGAAGGCACCGGGGAGCTGTTTTTT
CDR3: CAAGMRTSEGTGELFF

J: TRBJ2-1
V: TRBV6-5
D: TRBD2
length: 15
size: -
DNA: TGTGCCAGCAGCCTTGGGACTAGCGGTTTCAATGAGCAGTTCTTC
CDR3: CASSLGTSGFNEQFF

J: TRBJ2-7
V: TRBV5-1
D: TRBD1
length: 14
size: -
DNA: TGCGCCAGCACCTGGACAGGGGGCTCCTACGAGCAGTACTTC
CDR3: CASTWTGGSYEQYF

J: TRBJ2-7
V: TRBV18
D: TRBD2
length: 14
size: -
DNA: TGTGCCAGCTCCCTACTAGCGGGAGGGGACGAGCAGTACTTC
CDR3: CASSLLAGGDEQYF

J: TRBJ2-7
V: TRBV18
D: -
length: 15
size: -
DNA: TGTGCCAGCTCACTCGCCTCGACTTATTCCTACGAGCAGTACTTC
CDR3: CASSLASTYSYEQYF

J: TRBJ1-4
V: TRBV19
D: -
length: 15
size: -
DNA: TGTGCCAGTAGTACCGCCGGGGTCTCGTATGAAAAACTGTTTTTT
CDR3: CASSTAGVSYEKLFF

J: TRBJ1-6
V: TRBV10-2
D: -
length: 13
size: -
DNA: TGCGCCAGCAGTGACAGGGCCTCTTCACCCCTCCACTTT
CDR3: CASSDRASSPLHF

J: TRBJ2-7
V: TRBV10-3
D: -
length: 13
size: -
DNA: TGTGCCATCAGTGAGGCAGGGAGGTACGAGCAGTACTTC
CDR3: CAISEAGRYEQYF

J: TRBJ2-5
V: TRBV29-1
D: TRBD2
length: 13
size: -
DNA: TGCAGCGTTGATCGGGAGGGCCTTGGGACCCAGTACTTC
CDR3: CSVDREGLGTQYF

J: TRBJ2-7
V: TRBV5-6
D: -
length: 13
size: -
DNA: TGTGCCAGCAGCTTCGGACTATCCTACGAGCAGTACTTC
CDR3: CASSFGLSYEQYF

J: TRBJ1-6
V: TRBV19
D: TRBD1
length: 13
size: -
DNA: TGTGCCACCCGGGACAGTTTGGATTCACCCCTCCACTTT
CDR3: CATRDSLDSPLHF

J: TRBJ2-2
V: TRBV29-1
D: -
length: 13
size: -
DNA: TGCAGCGTGGCCCTAGGTGGCACCGGGGAGCTGTTTTTT
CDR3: CSVALGGTGELFF

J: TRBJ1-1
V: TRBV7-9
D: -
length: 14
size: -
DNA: TGTGCCAGCAGCTTAGTTGGGGGGAGTACTGAAGCTTTCTTT
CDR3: CASSLVGGSTEAFF

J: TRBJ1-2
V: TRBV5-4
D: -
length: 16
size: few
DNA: TGTGCCAGCAACCAAGGGTCACCGCAAGGGGACTATGGCTACACCTTC
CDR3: CASNQGSPQGDYGYTF

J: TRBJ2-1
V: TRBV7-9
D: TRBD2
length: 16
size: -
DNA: TGTGCCAGCAGCTCAAGCGGGAGAGGGGGGTCCAATGAGCAGTTCTTC
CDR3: CASSSSGRGGSNEQFF

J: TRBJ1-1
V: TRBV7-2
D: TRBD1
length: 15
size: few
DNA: TGTGCCAGCACCTCCAGGGGGACTTGGAACACTGAAGCTTTCTTT
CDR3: CASTSRGTWNTEAFF

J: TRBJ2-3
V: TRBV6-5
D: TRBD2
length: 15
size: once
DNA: TGTGCCAGCAGCGTGACTAGCCCTAGCACAGATACGCAGTATTTT
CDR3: CASSVTSPSTDTQYF